A selection of T cell receptor beta chains follows, all from one sample in a study of T cell responses to AZD1222 COVID-19 vaccine. Sequencing was performed with immunoSEQ multiplex PCR; in TCRdb, only in-frame clones are kept and a portion is missing. The data hold about 170,000 clones, with just over 90% observed a single time. The starting material was peripheral blood, obtained on day 0 of AZD1222 vaccination. The receptors were gathered from an adult in good health. Each CDR3 is given with its conserved first and last residue. The order of the fields is V gene, CDR3 protein.

V gene: TRBV19
CDR3 protein: CASSIAQGGATGETQYF

V gene: TRBV11-2
CDR3 protein: CASSSASPLHF

V gene: TRBV9
CDR3 protein: CASSQGTDSNQPQHF

V gene: TRBV5-1
CDR3 protein: CASSLGFTDTQYF

V gene: TRBV4-3
CDR3 protein: CASSPANPNYGYTF

V gene: TRBV11-2
CDR3 protein: CASSLEVSQNTEAFF

V gene: TRBV24-1
CDR3 protein: CATSDRQIGTGNEQFF

V gene: TRBV6-5
CDR3 protein: CATRDRGTSGYTF

V gene: TRBV7-9
CDR3 protein: CASSLAVVGETQYF

V gene: TRBV5-8
CDR3 protein: CASRRKGGVYGYTF

V gene: TRBV11-3
CDR3 protein: CASSPWDRGINEQFF

V gene: TRBV6-2/TRBV6-3
CDR3 protein: CASSYVGSTQETQYF

V gene: TRBV6-2/TRBV6-3
CDR3 protein: CASSYEPGFSNQPQHF

V gene: TRBV5-1
CDR3 protein: CASSKVQGHEQYF

V gene: TRBV28
CDR3 protein: CASSFSYLDTGELFF

V gene: TRBV6-5
CDR3 protein: CASSYRDRGSGNTIYF

V gene: TRBV2
CDR3 protein: CASTRDRYSGNTIYF

V gene: TRBV29-1
CDR3 protein: CSVGGVLTDTQYF

V gene: TRBV11-3
CDR3 protein: CASSLRVADSSTDTQYF

V gene: TRBV19
CDR3 protein: CASRGGVYNSPLHF

V gene: TRBV2
CDR3 protein: CASSVYGSSNSGNTIYF

V gene: TRBV9
CDR3 protein: CASSLGGASGAYEQYF

V gene: TRBV11-3
CDR3 protein: CASSLAGGGRQTQYF

V gene: TRBV18
CDR3 protein: CASSSDRDRAREKLFF

V gene: TRBV28
CDR3 protein: CASSPTGRETQYF

V gene: TRBV12-5
CDR3 protein: CASGPGSTEAFF

V gene: TRBV18
CDR3 protein: CASSNPRGDYNEQFF

V gene: TRBV28
CDR3 protein: CASVQGAYNEQFF

V gene: TRBV5-1
CDR3 protein: CASSLGGLNTDTQYF